These 20 T cell receptor beta chains were sequenced from one sample in a study of cytomegalovirus exposure and HLA in healthy donors. The PCR was carried out with 60 Vbeta primers and 13 Jbeta primers. The repertoire was sequenced with immunoSEQ multiplex PCR; TCRdb's copy has only in-frame clones and lacks some. This sample has 200,000 to 250,000 clones; 75% occur once, and the top ten carry 1.8%. The material sequenced was PBMCs. These receptor sequences come from a woman in her thirties in good health and CMV-seronegative.

The V call is TRBV6-5, the J call TRBJ2-7, with TRBD2 as a possible D gene (6 bases). CDR1 is MNHEY and CDR2 is SVGAGI in the germline V gene. V gave up 5 bases and J gave up 11 bases, with 13 bases separating them. The CDR3 spans 11 residues. The CDR3, as DNA: TGTGCCAGCAGTGAGTTAGGGGAGGAGTACTTC. Its protein product is CASSELGEEYF.

The chain combines TRBV19 with TRBJ1-5; 8 positions match TRBD1. Germline CDR1 and CDR2: LNHDA and SQIVND (reference sequence). Trimming cost V 3 bases and J 7 bases; bases outside gene matches: 11. The CDR3 is 16 amino acids. The CDR3 DNA sequence: TGTGCCAGTAGTATCACTGGGACAGGTCTCGGGCAGCCCCAGCATTTT. It translates to CASSITGTGLGQPQHF.

The chain links TRBV5-1 to TRBJ2-1; D might be TRBD1 (5 bases). Germline CDR1 and CDR2: SGHRS and YFSETQ. Between the trimmed V and J ends, which lost 1 base and 8 bases, there was a span of 7 bases. The CDR3 contains 12 residues. This CDR3 reads CASSLTGHEQFF. As DNA, the CDR3 is TGCGCCAGCAGCTTGACAGGCCATGAGCAGTTCTTC.

The rearrangement uses TRBV5-1 and TRBJ2-1; perhaps TRBD2 as D (6 bases). CDR1 SGHRS and CDR2 YFSETQ come from the germline V gene. The CDR3 has 16 residues. V shed 2 bases and J shed 2 bases, with 14 bases lying between them. CDR3 residues: CASSFQAAGTYNEQFF. In DNA form, the CDR3 reads TGCGCCAGCAGCTTCCAGGCGGCGGGGACCTACAATGAGCAGTTCTTC. Using reference TRBV5-1 and TRBJ2-1 for the parts outside the CDR3, the full variable domain is KAGVTQTPRYLIKTRGQQVTLSCSPISGHRSVSWYQQTPGQGLQFLFEYFSETQRNKGNFPGRFSGRQFSNSRSEMNVSTLELGDSALYLCASSFQAAGTYNEQFFGPGTRLTVL.

The chain employs TRBV30 and TRBJ1-5; D possibly corresponds to TRBD1 (6 bases). The CDR3 totals 13 residues. The germline V gene encodes CDR1 GTSNPN and CDR2 SVGIG (reference sequence). Trimming cost V 3 bases and J 4 bases, with 10 bases left between them. The CDR3 protein is CAWRQGWNQPQHF. The CDR3 bases are TGTGCCTGGAGACAGGGATGGAATCAGCCCCAGCATTTT.

Concerning this clone itself: The sample has other DNA sequences that encode this CDR3 too. The V and J genes are TRBV29-1 and TRBJ1-2, with D unclear. Germline V CDR1 and CDR2: SQVTM, ANQGSEA. The V gene lost 3 bases and the J gene lost 4 bases, with 6 bases spanning the gap. The CDR3 is 11 residues long. The CDR3 reads CSVETGYGYTF. In DNA form, the CDR3 reads TGCAGCGTTGAGACGGGCTATGGCTACACCTTC.

V is TRBV6-5 and J is TRBJ2-1, with 9 bases lining up with TRBD2. The CDR3 is 13 residues long. V trimming: 5 bases; J trimming: 15 bases; junction bases outside the gene matches: 11. From germline, CDR1 is MNHEY and CDR2 SVGAGI. The DNA of the CDR3 is TGTGCCAGCAGTGAAGGGTGGAGCGGGGGGTTGTTCTTC. It specifies CASSEGWSGGLFF.

This clone has just a few counts. The gene calls are TRBV5-1 and TRBJ2-2; a weak D match, TRBD2 (5 bases). The V gene's germline CDR1 is SGHRS and CDR2 YFSETQ. This CDR3 has 15 residues. Trimming took off 4 bases at V and 3 bases at J, with 13 bases between the two ends. The CDR3 DNA reads TGCGCCAGCAGCCCGGACGGAGCGGACACCGGGGAGCTGTTTTTT. Protein product: CASSPDGADTGELFF.

A few counts support this clone. The chain uses TRBV30 and TRBJ2-2, with D possibly TRBD2 on 5 matching bases. V gave up 3 bases and J gave up 3 bases, with 14 bases separating them. The CDR3 loop spans 15 amino acids. The germline gives CDR1 GTSNPN, CDR2 SVGIG (reference sequence). The CDR3 DNA sequence: TGTGCCTGGAGATTAGCCGGGCGGGACACCGGGGAGCTGTTTTTT. This codes for CAWRLAGRDTGELFF.

This clone was counted only a few times. The rearrangement uses TRBV11-3 and TRBJ2-1; 10 nucleotides agree with TRBD2. The germline V gene has CDR1 SGHNT and CDR2 YENEEA. The length of the CDR3 is 15 residues. V trimming: 5 bases; J trimming: 6 bases; junction bases outside the gene matches: 7. The CDR3 spells CASSPKRGGFNEQFF. The CDR3 coding sequence is TGTGCCAGCAGCCCAAAGCGGGGGGGCTTCAATGAGCAGTTCTTC.

V and J are TRBV19 and TRBJ1-4; TRBD1 is a possible D gene (6 bases). The CDR3 spans 15 residues. CDR1 is LNHDA and CDR2 is SQIVND in the germline V gene (reference sequence). Trimming removed 6 bases from V and 7 bases from J, with 18 bases in between. CDR3 DNA: TGTGCCAGTAGCAAGCCGAGGGGGGGAAGTGAAAAACTGTTTTTT. Translation: CASSKPRGGSEKLFF.

CDR3 bases: TGCGCCAGCAGCTCTTACTTGTCAGGGGGGTCCTACGAGCAGTACTTC. It specifies CASSSYLSGGSYEQYF. This rearrangement joins TRBV5-1 to TRBJ2-7, with a weak D call TRBD1 (7 bases). The CDR3 covers 16 residues. V was shortened by 3 bases and J by 1 base, with 17 bases between the two germline ends. Germline values: CDR1 SGHRS, CDR2 YFSETQ. The full variable domain, in which reference TRBV5-1 and TRBJ2-7 provide the parts outside the CDR3, is KAGVTQTPRYLIKTRGQQVTLSCSPISGHRSVSWYQQTPGQGLQFLFEYFSETQRNKGNFPGRFSGRQFSNSRSEMNVSTLELGDSALYLCASSSYLSGGSYEQYFGPGTRLTVT.

The rearrangement joins TRBV11-2 to TRBJ1-4; the D gene is possibly TRBD1 (6 bases). The CDR3 consists of 16 residues. V dropped 5 bases and J dropped 7 bases, with 20 bases sitting between them. Germline assignment: CDR1 SGHAT and CDR2 FQNNGV. Here the CDR3 reads CASSMRGGEQGEKLFF. Here the CDR3 DNA reads TGTGCCAGCAGCATGAGGGGGGGGGAACAGGGTGAAAAACTGTTTTTT.

The chain employs TRBV15 and TRBJ2-1, with 13 bases lining up with TRBD2. This CDR3 spans 16 amino acids. V lost 0 bases to trimming and J lost 10 bases; unmatched junction nucleotides: 6. CDR1 and CDR2 (germline): LNHNV, YYDKDF (reference sequence). Here the CDR3 reads CATSRDGLAGVEEQFF. In DNA, the CDR3 is TGTGCCACCAGCAGAGATGGACTAGCGGGAGTAGAAGAGCAGTTCTTC. Using reference TRBV15 and TRBJ2-1 for the parts outside the CDR3, the full variable domain is DAMVIQNPRYQVTQFGKPVTLSCSQTLNHNVMYWYQQKSSQAPKLLFHYYDKDFNNEADTPDNFQSRRPNTSFCFLDIRSPGLGDTAMYLCATSRDGLAGVEEQFFGPGTRLTVL.

The chain has TRBV27 and TRBJ1-5; 7 bases map to TRBD1. This CDR3 has 13 residues. Germline V gene data show CDR1 as MNHEY and CDR2 as SMNVEV (reference sequence). The V gene end was trimmed by 6 bases and the J gene end by 6 bases; junction bases not matched to a gene: 5. The chain's CDR3 is CASRTGIFQPQHF. The CDR3 bases are TGTGCCAGCAGGACAGGGATTTTTCAGCCCCAGCATTTT.

The chain carries TRBV7-2 and TRBJ1-3, with a weak D call TRBD1 (5 bases). This CDR3 contains 15 residues. CDR1 is SGHTA, CDR2 FQGNSA, per germline. Trimming left V 1 base short and J 1 base short, with 8 bases between. CDR3 in DNA: TGTGCCAGCAGCTTAGATAAGGGGTCTGGAAACACCATATATTTT. Amino acid sequence: CASSLDKGSGNTIYF.

In its sample, this clone was seen a few times. The chain employs TRBV11-2 and TRBJ2-3; no definite D call. Germline CDR1 and CDR2: SGHAT and FQNNGV. V lost 3 bases, J lost 6 bases, and 7 bases lay in between. The CDR3 sequence is 12 residues long. The CDR3, as DNA: TGTGCCAGCAGCTTCGGTCGGGATACGCAGTATTTT. Its translation is CASSFGRDTQYF.

The V gene is TRBV19, the J gene TRBJ2-1; 13 positions agree with TRBD2. Unmatched junction bases numbered 7, after V lost 4 bases and J lost 7 bases. CDR1 is LNHDA, CDR2 SQIVND, per germline (reference sequence). This CDR3 comprises 16 residues. CDR3 sequence: CASSTRLAGGINEQFF. The CDR3 DNA follows: TGTGCCAGTAGTACAAGACTAGCGGGAGGTATAAATGAGCAGTTCTTC.

This clone came up once. CDR3 protein: CASSEVTGHLNTGELFF. CDR3 in DNA: TGTGCCAGCAGTGAAGTAACAGGACACTTGAACACCGGGGAGCTGTTTTTT. This sequence joins TRBV25-1 and TRBJ2-2, with D perhaps TRBD1 (5 bases). This CDR3 has 17 amino acids. Germline V gives CDR1 MGHDK, CDR2 SYGVNS. V lost 2 bases to trimming and J lost 1 base, with 14 bases between them.

A word on this clone: Other DNA sequences in this sample translate to the same CDR3. The rearrangement links TRBV5-1 to TRBJ1-2; D is perhaps TRBD1 (6 bases). V was clipped by 2 bases and J by 3 bases, with 11 bases between them. Per germline, CDR1 SGHRS and CDR2 YFSETQ. The CDR3 is made up of 14 amino acids. CDR3 region: CASSLVGADYGYTF. The DNA for the CDR3 is TGCGCCAGCAGCTTAGTGGGGGCTGACTATGGCTACACCTTC.